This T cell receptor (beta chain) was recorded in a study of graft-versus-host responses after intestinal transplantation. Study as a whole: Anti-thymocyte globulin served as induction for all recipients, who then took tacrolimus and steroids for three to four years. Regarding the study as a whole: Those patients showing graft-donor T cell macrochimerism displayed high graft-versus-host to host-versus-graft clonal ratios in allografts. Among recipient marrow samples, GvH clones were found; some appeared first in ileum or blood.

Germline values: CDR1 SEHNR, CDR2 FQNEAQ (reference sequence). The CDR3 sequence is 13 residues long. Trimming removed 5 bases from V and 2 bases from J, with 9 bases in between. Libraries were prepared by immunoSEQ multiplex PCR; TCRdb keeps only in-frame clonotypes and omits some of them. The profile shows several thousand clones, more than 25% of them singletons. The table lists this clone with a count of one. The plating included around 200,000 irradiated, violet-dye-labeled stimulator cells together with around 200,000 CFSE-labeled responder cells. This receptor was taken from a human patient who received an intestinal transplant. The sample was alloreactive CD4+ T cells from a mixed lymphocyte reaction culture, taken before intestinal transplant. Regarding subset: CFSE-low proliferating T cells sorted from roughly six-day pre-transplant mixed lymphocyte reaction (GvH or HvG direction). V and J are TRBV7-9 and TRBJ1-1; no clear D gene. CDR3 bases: TGTGCCAGCAGCCTGGGAGATAACACTGAAGCTTTCTTT. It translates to CASSLGDNTEAFF.